The 16 T cell receptor beta chains below were found in one sample sequenced in a study of response to subunit inactivated influenza vaccine. TCRdb reprocessed the RT-PCR reads with MiXCR, giving one entry per CDR3 protein. In the table there are 500,000 to 600,000 distinct CDR3 sequences, approximately 15% of which are singletons. The sample in question was PBMCs from blood, obtained 12 days after vaccination. The receptors stem from a man aged 50-59 years who received an inactivated influenza vaccine.

This clonotype was counted only a few times. The V and J genes are TRBV30 and TRBJ2-1; 7 nucleotides match TRBD2. The germline V gene has CDR1 GTSNPN and CDR2 SVGIG (reference sequence). With 5 bases clipped from V and 6 bases from J, the junction kept 7 bases outside the gene matches. CDR3 length: 13 amino acids. The DNA of the CDR3 is TGTGCCTGGTACCGGGACTACCCCAATGAGCAGTTCTTC. Its translation: CAWYRDYPNEQFF.

This clonotype was counted ten times or more. The chain recombines TRBV7-2 with TRBJ2-3, with D unresolved. CDR1 SGHTA and CDR2 FQGNSA come from the germline V gene. The V gene lost 7 bases and the J gene lost 2 bases, with 10 bases spanning the gap. The CDR3 loop spans 13 amino acids. CDR3 residues: CASMVGSTDTQYF. The DNA of the CDR3 is TGTGCCAGCATGGTGGGATCCACAGATACGCAGTATTTT. Together with reference TRBV7-2 and TRBJ2-3, the CDR3 gives the full variable domain: GAGVSQSPSNKVTEKGKDVELRCDPISGHTALYWYRQSLGQGLEFLIYFQGNSAPDKSGLPSDRFSAERTGGSVSTLTIQRTQQEDSAVYLCASMVGSTDTQYFGPGTRLTVL.

This clonotype was counted between two and nine times. The chain recombines TRBV7-8 with TRBJ2-2; no reliable D call. Germline V gene lookup returns CDR1 SGHVS and CDR2 FQNEAQ. There are 17 residues in the CDR3. V gave up 6 bases and J gave up 1 base, with 18 bases separating them. CDR3 sequence reads: CASRTTALSLNTGELFF. The CDR3 coding sequence is TGTGCCAGCAGGACGACGGCTCTAAGTCTGAACACCGGGGAGCTGTTTTTT. The full variable domain, with the rest looked up from reference TRBV7-8 and TRBJ2-2, is GAGVSQSPRYKVAKRGQDVALRCDPISGHVSLFWYQQALGQGPEFLTYFQNEAQLDKSGLPSDRFFAERPEGSVSTLKIQRTQQEDSAVYLCASRTTALSLNTGELFFGEGSRLTVL.

This clonotype has just a few counts. The rearrangement links TRBV20-1 to TRBJ2-3, with D perhaps TRBD2 (7 bases). The CDR3 loop spans 17 amino acids. Trimming took 2 bases from V and 1 from J, leaving 19 bases between them. Germline-derived CDR1 and CDR2 are DFQATT and SNEGSKA (reference sequence). Written as DNA, the CDR3 is TGCAGTGCTAGAAGGCTTAAGGCGGGGGCCGGCACAGATACGCAGTATTTT. Amino acid sequence: CSARRLKAGAGTDTQYF.

A few counts support this clonotype. J is TRBJ2-2 and V is TRBV6-1; TRBD1 is a possible D gene (7 bases). The CDR3 is made up of 16 amino acids. Germline V gene lookup returns CDR1 MNHNS and CDR2 SASEGT. Deletions cut 6 bases from V and 5 bases from J, with 19 bases between. CDR3 protein: CASRPLGGAGTGELFF. CDR3 sequence (DNA): TGTGCCAGCAGACCCTTAGGGGGCGCGGGAACCGGGGAGCTGTTTTTT.

V and J are TRBV5-6 and TRBJ2-3; D is uncertain. With 4 bases removed from V and 8 bases from J, the gap between germline ends came to 11 bases. Germline CDR1 and CDR2: SGHDT and YYEEEE. This CDR3 spans 12 amino acids. The CDR3 sequence: CASSATAGTQYF. CDR3 nucleotide sequence: TGTGCCAGCAGCGCGACCGCCGGTACGCAGTATTTT.

This clonotype was counted a few times. V usage is TRBV7-6 and J usage is TRBJ2-7; possibly TRBD2 for D (6 bases). The V and J ends lost 1 base and 5 bases respectively, with 12 bases between them. The germline gives CDR1 SGHVS, CDR2 FNYEAQ. The CDR3 loop spans 14 amino acids. The CDR3 nucleotides are TGTGCCAGCAGCTTAGGGGGAGGTGAGCACGAGCAGTACTTC. Translated: CASSLGGGEHEQYF.

This clonotype was counted between two and nine times. The rearrangement links TRBV12-3 or TRBV12-4 to TRBJ2-5, with D tentatively TRBD2 (6 bases). The CDR3 loop spans 14 amino acids. The V and J ends lost 5 bases and 3 bases respectively, with 13 bases between them. DNA of the CDR3: TGTGCCAGCAGTAACACCGGGAGCAAAGAGACCCAGTACTTC. This encodes CASSNTGSKETQYF.

The chain couples TRBV9 to TRBJ2-5; 9 bases agree with TRBD2. Germline lookup yields CDR1 SGDLS and CDR2 YYNGEE. The CDR3 contains 16 residues. V lost 0 bases, J lost 3 bases, and 6 bases stayed unmatched. CDR3 nucleotides: TGTGCCAGCAGCGTAGGAGGAGCGGGAGGCAAAGAGACCCAGTACTTC. The encoded protein is CASSVGGAGGKETQYF.

This rearrangement joins TRBV12-3 or TRBV12-4 to TRBJ2-3; TRBD1 or TRBD2 may be the D gene (5 bases each). V was cut by 3 bases and J by 10 bases, with 20 bases left in between. The CDR3 has 15 residues. The CDR3 nucleotides read TGTGCCAGCAGTTTCGCACCGGGACCCGCTGGGGCGCAGTATTTT. This sequence encodes CASSFAPGPAGAQYF.

This clonotype has only a few counts. V gene TRBV5-4 combines with J gene TRBJ2-1; the match to TRBD2 covers 10 bases. CDR1 and CDR2 (germline): SGHNT, YYREEE (reference sequence). After removal of 0 bases from V and 4 bases from J, the junction contained 4 bases not matched to a gene. This CDR3 is built from 16 residues. The CDR3 DNA reads TGTGCCAGCAGCTTGGAGCGGGGGGGGGCTTACAATGAGCAGTTCTTC. It yields the protein CASSLERGGAYNEQFF.

This clonotype was recorded a few times. The chain employs TRBV7-2 and TRBJ2-1, with TRBD2 matching over 9 bases. J gave up 10 bases and V 3 bases, and 10 bases lay outside the gene matches. This CDR3 region has 15 residues. Germline V gene sequence: CDR1 SGHTA, CDR2 FQGNSA. This CDR3 reads CASSFTTSGREEQFF. The DNA of the CDR3 is TGTGCCAGCAGCTTTACGACTAGCGGCCGGGAAGAGCAGTTCTTC. The full variable domain, completed using reference TRBV7-2 and TRBJ2-1, is GAGVSQSPSNKVTEKGKDVELRCDPISGHTALYWYRQSLGQGLEFLIYFQGNSAPDKSGLPSDRFSAERTGGSVSTLTIQRTQQEDSAVYLCASSFTTSGREEQFFGPGTRLTVL.

This clonotype was seen repeatedly, ten times or more. The rearrangement uses TRBV6-1 and TRBJ2-2, with 8 bases that match TRBD1. With 5 bases clipped from V and 3 bases from J, the junction kept 11 bases outside the gene matches. This CDR3 contains 17 residues. Germline CDR1 reads MNHNS; CDR2 reads SASEGT. CDR3 protein: CASSRTGTRGYTGELFF. In DNA, the CDR3 is TGTGCCAGCAGTCGGACAGGGACACGGGGCTACACCGGGGAGCTGTTTTTT.

In its sample, this clonotype was seen a few times. V is TRBV12-3 or TRBV12-4 and J is TRBJ2-2; 11 nucleotides agree with TRBD2. Losses at the gene ends were 6 bases for V and 6 bases for J; bases not matched to a gene: 0. This CDR3 has 13 residues. Here the CDR3 DNA reads TGTGCCAGCAGGACTAGCGGGGCCGGGGAGCTGTTTTTT. Translated: CASRTSGAGELFF.

This chain links TRBV12-3 or TRBV12-4 with TRBJ2-7; possible D gene TRBD2, 5 bases. Between the trimmed V and J ends, which lost 8 bases and 0 bases, there was a span of 14 bases. The length of the CDR3 is 14 residues. This CDR3 reads CASLKGSRSYEQYF. The CDR3 DNA is TGTGCCAGCCTAAAAGGGAGCCGCTCCTACGAGCAGTACTTC.

The chain carries TRBV6-5 and TRBJ2-2; 10 bases fit TRBD2. Germline CDR1 reads MNHEY; CDR2 reads SVGAGI. The V and J ends lost 5 bases and 2 bases, in that order; junction bases with no gene match: 2. This CDR3 spans 15 amino acids. The CDR3 DNA is TGTGCCAGCAGTATACTAGCGGGAAACACCGGGGAGCTGTTTTTT. Protein sequence: CASSILAGNTGELFF.